This T cell receptor beta chain was recorded in a study of blood T cells in healthy people across ages. Study background: About one barcoded beta molecule was captured per two T cells (by template switching). Study outcomes and limitations: Naive T cell percentage showed a strong correlation with the diversity of TCR beta.

A second PCR of 7 to 11 cycles used a sample-barcoded 5' primer and a J-beta primer mix. In TCRdb, the 5' RACE reads were re-called with MiXCR into one record per CDR3 protein. The table has about 1.7 million distinct CDR3 sequences, 28% seen once; the top ten hold 7.7%. Germline lookup yields CDR1 SGHNT and CDR2 YYREEE (reference sequence). This CDR3 comprises 17 residues. V trimming: 0 bases; J trimming: 3 bases; junction bases outside the gene matches: 11. Samples had at least 7 million PBMCs isolated from them. This clonotype was seen many times. Its target is unknown. This TCR was recovered from a woman aged 30 to 39 in good health. The sequenced sample was blood. The V call is TRBV5-4, the J call TRBJ2-7; 8 bases match TRBD2. Here the CDR3 reads CASSLALKRENYYEQYF. CDR3 nucleotide sequence: TGTGCCAGCAGCTTGGCCCTGAAGCGGGAGAACTACTACGAGCAGTACTTC.